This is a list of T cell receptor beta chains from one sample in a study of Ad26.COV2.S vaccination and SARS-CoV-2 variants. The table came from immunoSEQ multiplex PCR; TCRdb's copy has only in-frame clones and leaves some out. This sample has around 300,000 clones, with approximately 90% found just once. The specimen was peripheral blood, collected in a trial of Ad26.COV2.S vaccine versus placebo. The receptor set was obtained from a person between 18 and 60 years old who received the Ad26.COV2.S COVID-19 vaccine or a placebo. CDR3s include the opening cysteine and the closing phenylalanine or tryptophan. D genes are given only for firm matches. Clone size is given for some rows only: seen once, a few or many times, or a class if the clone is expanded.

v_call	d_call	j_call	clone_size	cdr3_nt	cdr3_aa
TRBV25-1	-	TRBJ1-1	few	TGTGCCAGCCGACCCGGGGGTCGGAACACTGAAGCTTTCTTT	CASRPGGRNTEAFF
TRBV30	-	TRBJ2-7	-	TGTGCCTGGAGTGGGATGGTAAGCTCCTACGAGCAGTACTTC	CAWSGMVSSYEQYF
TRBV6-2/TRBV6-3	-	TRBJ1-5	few	TGTGCCAGCAGTTACGCCGGGGGAAATCAGCCCCAGCATTTT	CASSYAGGNQPQHF
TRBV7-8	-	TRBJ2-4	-	TGTGCCAGCAGCTTAGCGTCCGGGACCAAAAACATTCAGTACTTC	CASSLASGTKNIQYF
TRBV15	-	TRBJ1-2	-	TGTGCCACCAGCAGAGATCTAAAGGGGGGAGGTGGCTACACCTTC	CATSRDLKGGGGYTF
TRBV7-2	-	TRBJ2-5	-	TGTGCCAGCAGCTTGGGCTCGACCCAGTACTTC	CASSLGSTQYF
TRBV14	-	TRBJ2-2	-	TGTGCCAGCAGCCAAGTTCCGCACACCGGGGAGCTGTTTTTT	CASSQVPHTGELFF
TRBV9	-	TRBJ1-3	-	TGTGCCAGCAGCGTAGAAGCGGGCTCTGGAAACACCATATATTTT	CASSVEAGSGNTIYF
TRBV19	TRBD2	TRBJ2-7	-	TGTGCCAGTAGTTCGACCCTTCTAGCGGGAGATGGAGAGCAGTACTTC	CASSSTLLAGDGEQYF
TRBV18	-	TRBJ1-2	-	TGTGCCAGCTCACCCCTAGCGGATGGCTACACCTTC	CASSPLADGYTF
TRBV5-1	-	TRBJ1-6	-	TGCGCCAGCAGGGCCCCAGGGGTTGTTGATTCACCCCTCCACTTT	CASRAPGVVDSPLHF
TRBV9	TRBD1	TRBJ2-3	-	TGTGCCAGCAGCACACCGACAGGGCCCGGAGATACGCAGTATTTT	CASSTPTGPGDTQYF
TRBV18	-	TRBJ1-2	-	TGTGCCAGCTCGCCCAAGACTGGCTACACCTTC	CASSPKTGYTF
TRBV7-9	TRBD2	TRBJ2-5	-	TGTGCCAGCAGCTATAGCGGGATTGAGACCCAGTACTTC	CASSYSGIETQYF
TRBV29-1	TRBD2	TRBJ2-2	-	TGCAGCGTTGAAGGCCCCCAGCGGGAGTACACCGGGGAGCTGTTTTTT	CSVEGPQREYTGELFF